This is a list of T cell receptor beta chains from one sample in a study of control samples from healthy donors and cancer patients. Profiled with immunoSEQ multiplex PCR; TCRdb holds only in-frame clones, not every one. The table shows under 60,000 clones, with 94% occurring only once. Material for sequencing was blood. The source of these receptors is a man aged 30 to 45 in good health. The CDR3 runs from the conserved cysteine through the conserved F or W. The D gene is left open where the match is weak. Clone size is stated in some rows and not others, as once, few, many or a class when expanded.

d_gene,v_gene,j_gene,abundance,CDR3nt,CDR3aa
TRBD1,TRBV6-5,TRBJ2-7,-,TGTGCCAGCAGTTTTTGGGCCAGGGGGATTGCCTACGAGCAGTACTTC,CASSFWARGIAYEQYF
TRBD1,TRBV5-1,TRBJ1-2,-,TGCGCCAGCAGCTTGGCACAGGGGGTGATTGGCTACACCTTC,CASSLAQGVIGYTF
-,TRBV27,TRBJ2-1,-,TGTGCCAGCAGTCCTACTAGCTTGAGCTCCTACAATGAGCAGTTCTTC,CASSPTSLSSYNEQFF
TRBD2,TRBV6-6,TRBJ2-7,-,TGTGCCAGCAGTTACTCGAGCGGGAGCGGCTACGAGCAGTACTTC,CASSYSSGSGYEQYF
TRBD1,TRBV6-2/TRBV6-3,TRBJ2-7,-,TGTGCCAGCAGTTACTACAGGGGCTACGAGCAGTACTTC,CASSYYRGYEQYF
TRBD1,TRBV28,TRBJ1-2,-,TGTGCCAGCAGTTTAGTAGGGGGCTCTGGCTACACCTTC,CASSLVGGSGYTF
-,TRBV5-1,TRBJ2-2,-,TGCGCCAGCAGCTTGGCCCGGGACGGGGAGCTGTTTTTT,CASSLARDGELFF
TRBD2,TRBV7-9,TRBJ2-7,-,TGTGCCAGCATCCCGGCGGGGGGCGGGTTCTACGAGCAGTACTTC,CASIPAGGGFYEQYF
-,TRBV3-1/TRBV3-2,TRBJ1-5,-,TGTGCCAGCAGCCAAGATTTGGTTCAGCCCCAGCATTTT,CASSQDLVQPQHF
-,TRBV19,TRBJ2-7,-,TGTGCCAGTAGTTCAGGGGTGGTGTACGAGCAGTACTTC,CASSSGVVYEQYF
-,TRBV9,TRBJ1-1,-,TGTGCCAGCAGCGTAACGGAGTCCAACACTGAAGCTTTCTTT,CASSVTESNTEAFF
-,TRBV5-5,TRBJ1-2,-,TGTGCCAGCAGCTCCGGCGGGTCTGGCTACACCTTC,CASSSGGSGYTF
-,TRBV6-5,TRBJ2-3,-,TGTGCCAGCAGTTACCGGGATACTACAGATACGCAGTATTTT,CASSYRDTTDTQYF
TRBD2,TRBV29-1,TRBJ2-3,-,TGCAGCGTTGCAGGACTAGCGGGAATCACAGATACGCAGTATTTT,CSVAGLAGITDTQYF
-,TRBV5-1,TRBJ1-6,-,TGCGCCAGCAGCTTTGGCAGGGGAAATTCACCCCTCCACTTT,CASSFGRGNSPLHF
TRBD1,TRBV6-2/TRBV6-3,TRBJ1-5,once,TGTGCCAGCAGTTACTCCGGACAGGGGCGACAGCATTTT,CASSYSGQGRQHF
TRBD1,TRBV24-1,TRBJ2-1,-,TGTGCCACCAGTGATCCCGACAGGGGGACCTACAATGAGCAGTTCTTC,CATSDPDRGTYNEQFF
-,TRBV18,TRBJ1-4,-,TGTGCCAGCTCACCACCGGGCAGAGGGGATGAAAAACTGTTTTTT,CASSPPGRGDEKLFF
-,TRBV19,TRBJ2-3,-,TGTGCCAGTAGTATTAGACTACAACCCCGCACAGATACGCAGTATTTT,CASSIRLQPRTDTQYF
-,TRBV6-5,TRBJ1-1,-,TGTGCCAGCAGTTACCCAGGTGGGAACACTGAAGCTTTCTTT,CASSYPGGNTEAFF
TRBD1,TRBV6-2/TRBV6-3,TRBJ2-7,-,TGTGCCAGCAGTCGCGGGACAGGCTACGAGCAGTACTTC,CASSRGTGYEQYF
-,TRBV6-4,TRBJ2-5,-,TGTGCCAGCTCCCTCCGCGGGGGCGGCCAAGAGACCCAGTACTTC,CASSLRGGGQETQYF
-,TRBV25-1,TRBJ1-6,-,TGTGCCAGCAGTGAATTGCCGGGTAGCTCCTATAATTCACCCCTCCACTTT,CASSELPGSSYNSPLHF
-,TRBV27,TRBJ2-7,once,TGTGCCAGCACCCCCATACAGGGGTTCACCGCGGGGTACTCCTACGAGCAGTACTTC,CASTPIQGFTAGYSYEQYF
-,TRBV7-8,TRBJ2-1,-,TGTGCCAGCAGCTTAGGGGGGAGCGGGAATGAGCAGTTCTTC,CASSLGGSGNEQFF
-,TRBV6-6,TRBJ1-1,-,TGTGCCAGCAGTACGGAACGGTTGAACACTGAAGCTTTCTTT,CASSTERLNTEAFF
-,TRBV19,TRBJ1-1,-,TGTGCCAGTAGATATACAGAGGCCACTGAAGCTTTCTTT,CASRYTEATEAFF
-,TRBV7-3,TRBJ1-4,once,TGTGCCAGCAGCTTACTGGGGGCTCCTAATGAAAAACTGTTTTTT,CASSLLGAPNEKLFF
TRBD2,TRBV30,TRBJ2-5,-,TGTGCCTGGAGCCCACTAGCGGGAGTTGGGCAAGAGACCCAGTACTTC,CAWSPLAGVGQETQYF
-,TRBV7-9,TRBJ2-6,-,TGTGCCAGCAGCTTGCGTTCGGGTACGGCCAACGTCCTGACTTTC,CASSLRSGTANVLTF
-,TRBV7-8,TRBJ2-1,-,TGTGCCAGCAGCTTAGACGACTTAAGCTCCTACAATGAGCAGTTCTTC,CASSLDDLSSYNEQFF
TRBD1,TRBV6-1,TRBJ1-4,once,TGTGCCAGCAGTGAGCCCGGACAGGGAAAGGAAAAACTGTTTTTT,CASSEPGQGKEKLFF
-,TRBV19,TRBJ2-7,few,TGTGCCAGTAGTCCCCCGGGACGTCCGTACGAGCAGTACTTC,CASSPPGRPYEQYF
TRBD1,TRBV15,TRBJ1-4,-,TGTGCCACCAGCAGAGGAGGGACAGGGGATCGAAAACTGTTTTTT,CATSRGGTGDRKLFF
-,TRBV6-5,TRBJ1-1,-,TGTGCCAGCAGTCCAACTTTTGGAACGAACACTGAAGCTTTCTTT,CASSPTFGTNTEAFF
-,TRBV10-3,TRBJ2-3,-,TGTGCCAGCTGCGATTCCTCGGATACGCAGTATTTT,CASCDSSDTQYF
-,TRBV7-3,TRBJ1-5,-,TGTGCCAGCAGCTTAGATCCTTCCCGGGCCGACGTGGGGACGCAGCCCCAGCATTTT,CASSLDPSRADVGTQPQHF
-,TRBV7-9,TRBJ1-2,-,TGTGCCAGCAGCCGAAGGGAGGGCAGGGACTATGGCTACACCTTC,CASSRREGRDYGYTF